This T cell receptor beta chain was captured by sequencing in a study of T cell clonality in common variable immunodeficiency. Study findings and constraints: Compared with controls, CVID subjects had fewer shared TCRbeta clones.

This clone was picked up a small number of times. Its antigen is not known. The missing CDR3 end, 3 residues past where the read stops, is filled in from the germline J gene. Sequencing used immunoSEQ multiplex PCR; TCRdb keeps in-frame clones, though not all of them. Listed for the sample are tens of thousands of clones, none seen a single time. Unmatched junction bases numbered 5, after V lost 1 base and J lost 8 bases. Germline V gene sequence: CDR1 SGHTA, CDR2 FQGNSA. The CDR3 loop spans 15 amino acids. The sequencing input was peripheral blood mononuclear cells. The sequence derives from a person between 18 and 75 years old in good health. The chain recombines TRBV7-2 with TRBJ2-1, with 10 nucleotides matching TRBD2. The chain's CDR3 is CASSLVSGGADEQFF. CDR3 DNA (partial): TGTGCCAGCAGCTTAGTAAGCGGGGGGGCCGATGAG. Combining the CDR3 with reference TRBV7-2 and TRBJ2-1 gives the whole variable domain GAGVSQSPSNKVTEKGKDVELRCDPISGHTALYWYRQSLGQGLEFLIYFQGNSAPDKSGLPSDRFSAERTGGSVSTLTIQRTQQEDSAVYLCASSLVSGGADEQFFGPGTRLTVL.